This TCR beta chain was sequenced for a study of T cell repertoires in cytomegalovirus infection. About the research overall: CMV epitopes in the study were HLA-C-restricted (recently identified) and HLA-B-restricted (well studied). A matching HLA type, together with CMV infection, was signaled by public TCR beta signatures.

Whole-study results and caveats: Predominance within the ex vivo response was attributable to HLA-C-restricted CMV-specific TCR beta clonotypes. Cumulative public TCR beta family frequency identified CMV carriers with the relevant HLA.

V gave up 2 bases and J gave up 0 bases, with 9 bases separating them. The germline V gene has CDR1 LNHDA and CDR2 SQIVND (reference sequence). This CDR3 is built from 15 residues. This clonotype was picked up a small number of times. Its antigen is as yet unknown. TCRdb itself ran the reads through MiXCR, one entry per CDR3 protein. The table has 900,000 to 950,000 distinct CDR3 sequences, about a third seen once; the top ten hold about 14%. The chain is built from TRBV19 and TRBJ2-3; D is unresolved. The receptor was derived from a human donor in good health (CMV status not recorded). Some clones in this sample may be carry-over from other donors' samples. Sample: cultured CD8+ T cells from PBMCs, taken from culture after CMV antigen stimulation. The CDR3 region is CASSIKDRSTDTQYF. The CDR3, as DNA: TGTGCCAGTAGTATAAAGGACCGAAGCACAGATACGCAGTATTTT.